This T cell receptor beta chain emerged from a study of beta chain features in type 1 diabetes. General study points: In all four CD4+ subsets, TCRB CDR3 length was significantly, moderately reduced in type 1 diabetes.

This clone was counted a few times. The antigen is undetermined. Populations obtained by sorting all exceeded 98% purity. From germline, CDR1 is MNHNY and CDR2 SVGAGI (reference sequence). CDR3 length: 12 amino acids. Trimming removed 0 bases at V and 6 bases at J, with 5 bases between. As every portion of the isolated RNA was reverse transcribed, the sequencing read expressed TCRB transcripts. Assay used: immunoSEQ multiplex PCR; TCRdb lists only in-frame clones, some missing. Counted here are about 650,000 clones, around 12% occurring once; the ten biggest clones make up roughly 0.11%. The sequenced sample consisted of naive CD4+ T cells from blood. The chain joins TRBV6-6 to TRBJ1-1; no definite D call. The receptor's source is a man aged 25 to 45 with type 1 diabetes. The CDR3 nucleotides read TGTGCCAGCAGTTACTCGGGGTCTGAAGCTTTCTTT. It translates to CASSYSGSEAFF.